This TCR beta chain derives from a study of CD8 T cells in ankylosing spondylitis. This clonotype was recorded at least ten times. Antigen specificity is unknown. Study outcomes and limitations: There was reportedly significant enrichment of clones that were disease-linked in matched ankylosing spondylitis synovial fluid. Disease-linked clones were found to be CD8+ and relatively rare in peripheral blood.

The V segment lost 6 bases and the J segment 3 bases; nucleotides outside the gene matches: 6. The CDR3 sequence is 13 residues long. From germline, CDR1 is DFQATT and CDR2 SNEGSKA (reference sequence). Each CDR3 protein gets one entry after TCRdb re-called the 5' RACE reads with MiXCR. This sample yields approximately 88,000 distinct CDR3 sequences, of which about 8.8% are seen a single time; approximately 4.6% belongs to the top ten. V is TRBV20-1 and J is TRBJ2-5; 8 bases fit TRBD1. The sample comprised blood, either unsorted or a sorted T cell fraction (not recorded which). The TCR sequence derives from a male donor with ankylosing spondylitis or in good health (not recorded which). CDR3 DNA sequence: TGCAGTGCCACGACGACAGGGGAAGAGACCCAGTACTTC. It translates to CSATTTGEETQYF.